The source of this T cell receptor (beta chain) is a study of T cell repertoires in cytomegalovirus infection. The overall study: Both CMV infection and a matching HLA type were indicated by public TCR beta signatures.

This CDR3 is 16 amino acids long. CDR1 and CDR2 (germline): SGHAT, FQNNGV. Study-level points and caveats: Adding up the frequency of public TCR beta families identified people who carried CMV plus the relevant HLA. The ex vivo response was dominated by HLA-C-restricted CMV-specific TCR beta clonotypes.

A remark on this clonotype: No antigen is known for it. The junction and the germline gene differ at one end; a read error may be behind it.

TCRdb used MiXCR to reprocess the reads, holding one entry per CDR3 protein. The sample consists of 150,000 to 180,000 distinct CDR3 sequences, around 20% of them appearing once. J is TRBJ1-4 and V is TRBV11-2; 9 bases match TRBD1. Sequenced sample: PBMCs. The clonotype was recovered from a human donor in good health (CMV status not recorded). Some clones in this sample may be carry-over from other donors' samples. CDR3 bases: TGTGCCAGCAGCTTAGATGGACAGGGGATAAATGAACAACTGTTTTTT. Amino acids: CASSLDGQGINEQLFF. Supplemented by reference TRBV11-2 and TRBJ1-4, the full variable domain reads EAGVAQSPRYKIIEKRQSVAFWCNPISGHATLYWYQQILGQGPKLLIQFQNNGVVDDSQLPKDRFSAERLKGVDSTLKIQPAKLEDSAVYLCASSLDGQGINEQLFFGSGTQLSVL.